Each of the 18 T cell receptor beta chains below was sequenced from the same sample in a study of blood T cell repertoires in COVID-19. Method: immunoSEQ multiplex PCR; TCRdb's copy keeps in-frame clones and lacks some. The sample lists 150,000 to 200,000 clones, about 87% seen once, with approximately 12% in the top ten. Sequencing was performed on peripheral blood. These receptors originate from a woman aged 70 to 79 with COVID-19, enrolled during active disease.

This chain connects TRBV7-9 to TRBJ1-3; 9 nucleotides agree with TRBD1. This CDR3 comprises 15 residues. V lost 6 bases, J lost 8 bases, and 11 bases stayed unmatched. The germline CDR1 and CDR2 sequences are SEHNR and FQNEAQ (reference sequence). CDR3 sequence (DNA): TGTGCCAGCAGGTTAAACAGGGGGCGCGCGGACACCATATATTTT. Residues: CASRLNRGRADTIYF.

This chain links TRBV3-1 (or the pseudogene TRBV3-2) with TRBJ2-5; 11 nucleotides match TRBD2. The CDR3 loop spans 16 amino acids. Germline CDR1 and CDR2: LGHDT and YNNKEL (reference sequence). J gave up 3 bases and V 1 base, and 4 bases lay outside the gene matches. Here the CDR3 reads CASSQVGTSGKETQYF. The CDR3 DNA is TGTGCCAGCAGCCAAGTGGGGACTAGCGGAAAAGAGACCCAGTACTTC.

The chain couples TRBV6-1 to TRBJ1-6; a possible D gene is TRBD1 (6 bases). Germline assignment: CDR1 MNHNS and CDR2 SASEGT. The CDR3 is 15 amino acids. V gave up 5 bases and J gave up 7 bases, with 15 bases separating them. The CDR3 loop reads CASSQTGQDNSPLHF. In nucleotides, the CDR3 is TGTGCCAGCAGTCAAACAGGGCAAGACAATTCACCCCTCCACTTT.

This CDR3 reads CASSPQQNTEAFF. DNA of the CDR3: TGTGCCAGCTCACCCCAACAGAACACTGAAGCTTTCTTT. The gene calls are TRBV18 and TRBJ1-1; D uncertain. The CDR3 loop spans 13 amino acids. The V end lost 3 bases, the J end lost 1 base, and 6 bases lay between the germline ends. Per the germline V gene, CDR1 is KGHSH and CDR2 is LQKENI.

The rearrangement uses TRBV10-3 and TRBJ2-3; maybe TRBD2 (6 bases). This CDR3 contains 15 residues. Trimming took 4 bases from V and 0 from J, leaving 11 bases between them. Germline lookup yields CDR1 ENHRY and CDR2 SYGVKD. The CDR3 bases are TGTGCCATCAGTGCCCTGGGACTGAGCACAGATACGCAGTATTTT. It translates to CAISALGLSTDTQYF.

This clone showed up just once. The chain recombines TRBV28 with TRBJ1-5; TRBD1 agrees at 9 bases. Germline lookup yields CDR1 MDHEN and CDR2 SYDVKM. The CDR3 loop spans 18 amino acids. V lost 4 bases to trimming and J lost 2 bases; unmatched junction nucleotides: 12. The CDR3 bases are TGTGCCAGCAGTTGGGACAGGGCGGCGATGCACGGCAATCAGCCCCAGCATTTT. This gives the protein CASSWDRAAMHGNQPQHF.

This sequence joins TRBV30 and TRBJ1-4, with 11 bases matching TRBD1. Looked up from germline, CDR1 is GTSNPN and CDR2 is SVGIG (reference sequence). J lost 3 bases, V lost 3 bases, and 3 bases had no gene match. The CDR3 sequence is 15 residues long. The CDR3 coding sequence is TGTGCCTGGAGCGGACAGGGGGCGGCTAATGAAAAACTGTTTTTT. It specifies CAWSGQGAANEKLFF.

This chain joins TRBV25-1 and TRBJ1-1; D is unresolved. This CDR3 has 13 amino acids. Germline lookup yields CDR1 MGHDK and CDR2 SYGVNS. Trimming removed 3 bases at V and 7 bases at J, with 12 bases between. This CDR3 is CASSDRVLGEAFF. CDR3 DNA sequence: TGTGCCAGCAGTGATCGGGTCTTGGGTGAAGCTTTCTTT.

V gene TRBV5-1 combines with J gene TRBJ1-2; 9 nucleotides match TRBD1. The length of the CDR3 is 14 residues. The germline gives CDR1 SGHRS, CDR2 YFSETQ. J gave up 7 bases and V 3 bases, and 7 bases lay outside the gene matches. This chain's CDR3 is CASSSGQGLTGYTF. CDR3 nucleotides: TGCGCCAGCAGCTCAGGACAGGGGCTCACTGGCTACACCTTC.

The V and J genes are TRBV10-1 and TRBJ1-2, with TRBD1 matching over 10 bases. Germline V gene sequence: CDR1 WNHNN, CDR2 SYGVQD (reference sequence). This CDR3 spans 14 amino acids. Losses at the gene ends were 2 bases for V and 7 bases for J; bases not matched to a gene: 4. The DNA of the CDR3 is TGCGCCAGCAGTGAGAAGACAGGGGGCTTTGGCTACACCTTC. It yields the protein CASSEKTGGFGYTF.

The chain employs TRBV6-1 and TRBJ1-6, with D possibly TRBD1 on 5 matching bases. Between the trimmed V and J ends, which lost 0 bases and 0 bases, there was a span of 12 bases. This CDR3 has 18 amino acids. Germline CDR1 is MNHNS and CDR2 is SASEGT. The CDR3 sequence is CASSEAVRASSYNSPLHF. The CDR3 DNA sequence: TGTGCCAGCAGTGAAGCTGTCAGGGCGAGCTCCTATAATTCACCCCTCCACTTT.

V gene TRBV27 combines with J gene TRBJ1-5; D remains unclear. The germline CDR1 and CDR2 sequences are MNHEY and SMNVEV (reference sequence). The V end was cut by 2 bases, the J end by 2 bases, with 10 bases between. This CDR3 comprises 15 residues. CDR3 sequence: CASSLQADGNQPQHF. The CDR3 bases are TGTGCCAGCAGTTTACAAGCGGACGGCAATCAGCCCCAGCATTTT.

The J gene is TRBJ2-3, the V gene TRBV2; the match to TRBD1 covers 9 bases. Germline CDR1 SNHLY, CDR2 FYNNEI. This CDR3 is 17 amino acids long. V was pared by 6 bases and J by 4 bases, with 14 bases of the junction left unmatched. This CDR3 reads CASSKVTGGRAPDTQYF. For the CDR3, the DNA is TGTGCCAGCAGCAAAGTTACAGGGGGCCGAGCCCCAGATACGCAGTATTTT.

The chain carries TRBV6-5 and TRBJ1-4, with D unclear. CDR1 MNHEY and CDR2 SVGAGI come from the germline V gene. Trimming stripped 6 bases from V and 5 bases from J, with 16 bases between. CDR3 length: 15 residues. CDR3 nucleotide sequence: TGTGCCAGCAGCACCCTTCCGGCGGGGAATGAAAAACTGTTTTTT. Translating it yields CASSTLPAGNEKLFF.

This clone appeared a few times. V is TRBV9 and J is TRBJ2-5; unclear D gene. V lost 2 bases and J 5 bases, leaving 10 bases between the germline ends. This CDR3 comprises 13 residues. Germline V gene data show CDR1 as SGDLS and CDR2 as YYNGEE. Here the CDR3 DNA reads TGTGCCAGCAGCGTTTCTTTTCGGGAGACCCAGTACTTC. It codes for CASSVSFRETQYF.

The CDR3 DNA reads TGTGCCAGTAGTCCGACCGGGACAGGGGGCACTGAAGCTTTCTTT. This translates into CASSPTGTGGTEAFF. The chain is built from TRBV19 and TRBJ1-1, with TRBD1 matching over 11 bases. The V gene end was trimmed by 5 bases and the J gene end by 4 bases; junction bases not matched to a gene: 6. CDR1 and CDR2 from the germline V gene are LNHDA and SQIVND (reference sequence). The CDR3 extends over 15 amino acids.

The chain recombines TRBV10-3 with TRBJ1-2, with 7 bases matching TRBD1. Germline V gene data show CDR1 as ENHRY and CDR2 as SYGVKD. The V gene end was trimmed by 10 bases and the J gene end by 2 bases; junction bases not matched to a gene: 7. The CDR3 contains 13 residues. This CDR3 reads CATTGTANYGYTF. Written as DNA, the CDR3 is TGTGCCACCACCGGGACAGCGAACTATGGCTACACCTTC.

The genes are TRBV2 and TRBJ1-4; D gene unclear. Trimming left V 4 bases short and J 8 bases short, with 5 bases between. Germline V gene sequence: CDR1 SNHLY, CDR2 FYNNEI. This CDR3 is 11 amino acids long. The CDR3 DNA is TGTGCCAGCAGTGGCAGGGAAAAACTGTTTTTT. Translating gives CASSGREKLFF.